A selection of T cell receptor beta chains follows, all from one sample in a study of blood T cell repertoires in COVID-19. Produced via immunoSEQ multiplex PCR; TCRdb's table is partial and in-frame only. Here the sample spans a few hundred thousand clones, roughly 89% being singletons. The sequencing sample was made of PBMCs or T cells enriched from blood (not recorded which). These receptors all stem from a woman in her twenties or thirties who had recovered from COVID-19. Each CDR3 is given with its conserved first and last residue. The D gene is left open where the match is weak. The size of a clone is reported for some rows only, either as once, few or many, or as a class for expanded clones.

CDR3aa	CDR3nt	v_gene	j_gene	abundance	d_gene
CASSLRDRVLHEQFF	TGCGCCAGCAGCTTGAGGGACAGGGTTTTACATGAGCAGTTCTTC	TRBV5-1	TRBJ2-1	.	TRBD1
CASSVVGGNSPLHF	TGTGCCAGCAGCGTAGTGGGGGGGAATTCACCCCTCCACTTT	TRBV9	TRBJ1-6	.	.
CASRRQGRNTEAFF	TGTGCCAGCAGGAGACAGGGGAGGAACACTGAAGCTTTCTTT	TRBV28	TRBJ1-1	.	TRBD1
CASSLVGGPQNTEAFF	TGTGCCAGCAGCTTAGTGGGGGGACCACAGAACACTGAAGCTTTCTTT	TRBV13	TRBJ1-1	.	.
CASSLEAGSDQPQHF	TGCGCCAGCAGCTTGGAAGCGGGGTCTGATCAGCCCCAGCATTTT	TRBV5-1	TRBJ1-5	.	.
CASSRAEYGYTF	TGTGCCAGCAGCCGGGCCGAATATGGCTACACCTTC	TRBV3-1/TRBV3-2	TRBJ1-2	.	.
CASSQDVTGGFKNIQYF	TGTGCCAGCAGCCAAGATGTGACAGGGGGTTTTAAAAACATTCAGTACTTC	TRBV3-1/TRBV3-2	TRBJ2-4	.	TRBD1
CASSPPTRDTQYF	TGTGCCAGCTCACCTCCAACGCGAGATACGCAGTATTTT	TRBV18	TRBJ2-3	.	.
CASKLGVNDEAFF	TGTGCCAGCAAGCTCGGTGTCAACGATGAAGCTTTCTTT	TRBV11-2	TRBJ1-1	.	.
CASSYSADRGAVRNYGYTF	TGTGCCAGCAGTTACTCAGCGGACAGGGGAGCTGTGAGAAACTATGGCTACACCTTC	TRBV6-2/TRBV6-3	TRBJ1-2	.	TRBD1
CASSPRQGGTEAFF	TGTGCCAGCAGCCCGAGACAGGGAGGCACTGAAGCTTTCTTT	TRBV7-2	TRBJ1-1	few	TRBD1
CASSPPGNAEAFF	TGTGCCAGCAGCCCCCCGGGGAACGCTGAAGCTTTCTTT	TRBV7-2	TRBJ1-1	.	.
CASRGLAVGRGEQFF	TGTGCCAGCAGGGGGCTAGCGGTAGGGCGAGGGGAGCAGTTCTTC	TRBV7-2	TRBJ2-1	.	TRBD2
CASSDWGGTTDTQYF	TGTGCCAGCAGTGACTGGGGCGGGACCACAGATACGCAGTATTTT	TRBV6-4	TRBJ2-3	.	.
CASSFLTGSNQPQHF	TGTGCCAGCAGTTTCCTTACAGGGAGCAATCAGCCCCAGCATTTT	TRBV28	TRBJ1-5	.	.
CASRLSGRASEQFF	TGCGCCAGCAGACTTAGCGGGAGGGCCAGTGAGCAGTTCTTC	TRBV4-3	TRBJ2-1	.	TRBD2
CASSRLGQGARGYTF	TGTGCCAGTAGTCGCCTCGGACAGGGGGCCCGTGGCTACACCTTC	TRBV19	TRBJ1-2	few	TRBD1
CAQGDRVSEAFF	TGTGCCCAGGGGGACAGGGTTTCTGAAGCTTTCTTT	TRBV30	TRBJ1-1	once	TRBD1
CASSDGHHLGELFF	TGTGCCAGCAGCGATGGGCATCACCTAGGGGAGCTGTTTTTT	TRBV9	TRBJ2-2	.	.
CASSAIGRANTGELFF	TGTGCCAGCAGCGCGATAGGGCGGGCGAACACCGGGGAGCTGTTTTTT	TRBV7-9	TRBJ2-2	.	.
CASSPRQGSNSPLHF	TGTGCCAGCTCACCAAGGCAGGGGTCAAATTCACCCCTCCACTTT	TRBV18	TRBJ1-6	.	.
CASTITSGRWDEQFF	TGTGCCAGCACCATCACTAGCGGGAGATGGGATGAGCAGTTCTTC	TRBV27	TRBJ2-1	.	TRBD2
CASSRDRGGTPLHF	TGTGCCAGCAGTCGCGACAGGGGAGGGACACCCCTCCACTTT	TRBV6-5	TRBJ1-6	.	TRBD1
CASSLWTEGTEAFF	TGTGCCAGCAGTTTATGGACAGAAGGTACTGAAGCTTTCTTT	TRBV28	TRBJ1-1	.	.
CASSPVGTSGRDEQFF	TGTGCCAGCAGCCCCGTGGGGACTAGCGGGAGAGATGAGCAGTTCTTC	TRBV7-2	TRBJ2-1	.	TRBD2
CASTTTGQDTEAFF	TGTGCCAGTACTACGACAGGGCAAGACACTGAAGCTTTCTTT	TRBV19	TRBJ1-1	.	TRBD1